These T cell receptor beta chains were read from a single sample in a study of CD8 T cells in ankylosing spondylitis. MiXCR, run by TCRdb on the 5' RACE reads, gives a single entry per CDR3 protein. This repertoire shows over 700,000 distinct CDR3 sequences, roughly 20% found once; its top ten account for about a fifth. Sequencing used blood, either unsorted or a sorted T cell fraction (not recorded which). These receptors all stem from a male donor with ankylosing spondylitis. Each CDR3 is given with its conserved first and last residue. D genes are given only for firm matches. Clone size appears in some rows only: once, few, many, or a class for an expanded clone.

J gene | V gene | D gene | clone size | CDR3 protein | CDR3 DNA
TRBJ2-1 | TRBV20-1 | - | - | CSARDLGTYNEQFF | TGCAGTGCTAGAGATTTAGGGACATACAATGAGCAGTTCTTC
TRBJ1-1 | TRBV20-1 | - | few | CSASRGGPNTEAFF | TGCAGTGCTTCCCGGGGGGGACCGAACACTGAAGCTTTCTTT
TRBJ1-5 | TRBV13 | - | - | CASSLGRAGGPDTQHF | TGTGCCAGCAGCTTAGGCCGGGCGGGAGGCCCAGATACGCAGCATTTT
TRBJ2-1 | TRBV3-1 | - | few | CASSQGEGGPYNEQFF | TGTGCCAGCAGCCAAGGCGAGGGGGGGCCCTACAATGAGCAGTTCTTC
TRBJ1-1 | TRBV7-9 | - | - | CASSPGPFGTEAFF | TGTGCCAGCAGCCCGGGTCCTTTCGGGACTGAAGCTTTCTTT
TRBJ1-1 | TRBV20-1 | - | - | CSGNMNTEAFF | TGCAGTGGGAATATGAACACTGAAGCTTTCTTT
TRBJ2-3 | TRBV12-5 | - | - | CASGSGRGTDTQYF | TGTGCTAGTGGTTCCGGAAGGGGCACAGATACGCAGTATTTT
TRBJ2-3 | TRBV12-3/TRBV12-4 | - | - | CASSPQGTGPDTQYF | TGTGCCAGCAGTCCCCAAGGGACCGGGCCAGATACGCAGTATTTT
TRBJ2-3 | TRBV4-3 | - | few | CASSQDRDFADTQYF | TGCGCCAGCAGCCAAGACCGGGACTTTGCAGATACGCAGTATTTT
TRBJ1-2 | TRBV6-1 | TRBD1 | - | CASSPHQTGDHGYTF | TGTGCCAGCAGTCCTCATCAGACAGGGGATCATGGCTACACCTTC
TRBJ1-1 | TRBV11-3 | - | - | CASSLARRVNTEAFF | TGTGCCAGCAGCTTGGCCCGGCGTGTGAACACTGAAGCTTTCTTT
TRBJ2-3 | TRBV5-1 | TRBD1 | few | CASSFGTGADTQYF | TGCGCCAGCAGCTTTGGGACAGGGGCAGATACGCAGTATTTT
TRBJ1-3 | TRBV3-1 | - | - | CASSQEKTDTIYF | TGTGCCAGCAGCCAAGAGAAGACGGACACCATATATTTT
TRBJ2-1 | TRBV7-7 | - | - | CASSLDMSSYNEQFF | TGTGCTAGCAGCTTGGATATGAGCTCCTACAATGAGCAGTTCTTC
TRBJ2-7 | TRBV4-3 | - | - | CASSQDLGASSYEQYF | TGCGCCAGCAGCCAAGATCTCGGTGCGAGCTCCTACGAGCAGTACTTC
TRBJ2-4 | TRBV4-2 | TRBD1 | few | CASSHAGTEVNIQYF | TGTGCCAGCAGCCATGCCGGGACAGAGGTGAACATTCAGTACTTC
TRBJ1-2 | TRBV5-6 | TRBD1 | - | CASRETGASYGYTF | TGTGCCAGCAGGGAGACAGGGGCCAGCTATGGCTACACCTTC
TRBJ2-3 | TRBV7-7 | - | - | CASSLRGGLSDTQYF | TGTGCTAGCAGCTTAAGGGGGGGCCTGTCAGATACGCAGTATTTT
TRBJ2-7 | TRBV7-2 | - | few | CASSLRTYGVTYEQYF | TGTGCCAGCAGCTTGAGGACCTACGGAGTAACCTACGAGCAGTACTTC
TRBJ1-1 | TRBV28 | - | few | CASSSTTGTWGEAFF | TGTGCCAGCAGCTCGACTACAGGGACCTGGGGTGAAGCTTTCTTT
TRBJ2-6 | TRBV28 | - | - | CASRENSGANVLTF | TGTGCCAGCAGGGAGAACTCTGGGGCCAACGTCCTGACTTTC
TRBJ1-5 | TRBV20-1 | - | - | CSAPFRGISNQPQHF | TGCAGTGCCCCATTTAGGGGTATTAGCAATCAGCCCCAGCATTTT
TRBJ1-5 | TRBV12-3/TRBV12-4 | - | many | CASSPSDRRNQPQHF | TGTGCCAGCAGTCCCTCTGACAGGAGAAATCAGCCCCAGCATTTT
TRBJ2-5 | TRBV10-3 | TRBD2 | few | CAISGGGALETQYF | TGTGCCATCAGTGGGGGGGGAGCCTTGGAGACCCAGTACTTC
TRBJ2-2 | TRBV6-5 | TRBD1 | - | CASSSTGTTGELFF | TGTGCCAGCAGTTCGACAGGGACCACCGGGGAGCTGTTTTTT
TRBJ1-5 | TRBV25-1 | - | - | CASSDRVDNQPQHF | TGTGCCAGCAGTGACAGGGTTGACAATCAGCCCCAGCATTTT
TRBJ2-7 | TRBV29-1 | - | - | CSVEEPGYEQYF | TGCAGCGTTGAAGAGCCGGGTTACGAGCAGTACTTC
TRBJ2-3 | TRBV28 | TRBD1 | - | CASSGTGFTDTQYF | TGTGCCAGCAGTGGGACAGGTTTCACAGATACGCAGTATTTT
TRBJ1-1 | TRBV12-3/TRBV12-4 | - | - | CASVTGPPVARDTEAFF | TGTGCCAGCGTCACAGGACCCCCCGTGGCCAGGGACACTGAAGCTTTCTTT
TRBJ1-3 | TRBV20-1 | - | - | CSASFTGVGNTIYF | TGCAGTGCTAGTTTCACCGGGGTTGGAAACACCATATATTTT
TRBJ2-1 | TRBV27 | - | - | CASSVRGRVRNEQFF | TGTGCCAGCAGTGTCAGGGGGAGGGTGAGGAATGAGCAGTTCTTC
TRBJ1-5 | TRBV20-1 | TRBD1 | few | CSARAEGAKGSNQPQHF | TGCAGTGCTAGAGCGGAGGGGGCCAAGGGTAGCAATCAGCCCCAGCATTTT
TRBJ1-5 | TRBV10-3 | TRBD1 | - | CATKGQGAYLRVQPQHF | TGTGCCACCAAAGGACAGGGGGCCTATCTTCGAGTTCAGCCCCAGCATTTT
TRBJ1-5 | TRBV5-5 | - | - | CASSFLLGFNQPQHF | TGTGCCAGCAGCTTCCTACTAGGATTCAATCAGCCCCAGCATTTT
TRBJ2-7 | TRBV6-1 | TRBD2 | few | CASTRGGDLYYEQYF | TGTGCCAGCACCCGGGGGGGGGACCTTTACTACGAGCAGTACTTC
TRBJ2-7 | TRBV5-1 | TRBD2 | - | CASSLSGTSSYEQYF | TGCGCCAGCAGCTTGTCTGGGACTAGCTCCTACGAGCAGTACTTC
TRBJ2-5 | TRBV7-3 | TRBD1 | - | CASSLFPIGTGGQETQYF | TGTGCCAGCAGCTTATTCCCGATAGGGACAGGGGGTCAAGAGACCCAGTACTTC
TRBJ2-1 | TRBV5-1 | - | many | CASRPDSSYNEQFF | TGCGCCAGCAGACCGGACAGTTCCTACAATGAGCAGTTCTTC
TRBJ2-4 | TRBV5-4 | - | - | CASSLGGRGGSENIQYF | TGTGCCAGCAGCTTGGGGGGGAGAGGTGGGAGCGAAAACATTCAGTACTTC
TRBJ1-2 | TRBV20-1 | - | - | CSAGTTGDYGYTF | TGCAGTGCTGGAACGACAGGCGACTATGGCTACACCTTC
TRBJ2-3 | TRBV12-3/TRBV12-4 | TRBD2 | - | CASSLSRLAGDTDTQYF | TGTGCCAGCAGTTTGTCCCGACTAGCGGGGGACACAGATACGCAGTATTTT
TRBJ2-1 | TRBV12-3/TRBV12-4 | TRBD2 | many | CASRRAGVNEQFF | TGTGCCAGCAGGCGGGCGGGAGTAAATGAGCAGTTCTTC
TRBJ1-1 | TRBV4-1 | - | - | CASSPSWGNTEAFF | TGCGCCAGCAGCCCCTCGTGGGGGAACACTGAAGCTTTCTTT
TRBJ2-5 | TRBV4-2 | TRBD1 | - | CASSQDGDRELETQYF | TGTGCCAGCAGCCAAGATGGAGACAGGGAATTGGAGACCCAGTACTTC
TRBJ1-1 | TRBV9 | TRBD1 | few | CASSVGTGGGANTEAFF | TGTGCCAGCAGCGTAGGAACAGGGGGGGGTGCGAACACTGAAGCTTTCTTT
TRBJ2-2 | TRBV20-1 | TRBD2 | - | CSATGTRSFGELFF | TGCAGTGCCACCGGGACTAGGTCCTTCGGGGAGCTGTTTTTT
TRBJ2-3 | TRBV7-2 | - | few | CASSLDWLSTDTQYF | TGTGCCAGCAGCTTAGATTGGTTGAGCACAGATACGCAGTATTTT
TRBJ2-1 | TRBV20-1 | - | once | CSARAWGGSYNEQFF | TGCAGTGCTAGGGCCTGGGGAGGCTCCTACAATGAGCAGTTCTTC
TRBJ2-7 | TRBV10-1 | - | - | CASSDTGMGNEQYF | TGCGCCAGCAGCGACACCGGTATGGGAAACGAGCAGTACTTC
TRBJ2-1 | TRBV12-3/TRBV12-4 | - | many | CASTPDGYNEGQFF | TGTGCCAGCACCCCAGACGGTTACAATGAGGGGCAGTTCTTC